Listed below are T cell receptor beta chains from one sample, sequenced in a study of T cells in Graves' hyperthyroidism and ophthalmopathy. TCRdb independently ran MiXCR on the multiplex PCR reads; one entry per CDR3 protein. The sample lists around 300,000 distinct CDR3 sequences; roughly 13% were seen once. The sequenced material came from blood. All receptors come from a woman between 35 and 50 years old with Graves' hyperthyroidism. Each CDR3 is given with its conserved first and last residue. D genes are given only for firm matches. Clone sizes are given selectively: once, few, many, or a class where the clone is expanded.

clone_size	v_call	j_call	d_call	cdr3_nt	cdr3_aa
many	TRBV6-1	TRBJ1-4	TRBD1	TGTGCCAGCAGACAAGGTCAGGGGGCGCGCGAAAAACTGTTTTTT	CASRQGQGAREKLFF
many	TRBV3-1	TRBJ2-5	-	TGTGCCAGCAGCCAAGTCACAGGCCAAGAGACCCAGTACTTC	CASSQVTGQETQYF
many	TRBV10-3	TRBJ2-3	TRBD2	TGTGCCATCGCCGATAAAGCGGGGGGCACAGATACGCAGTATTTT	CAIADKAGGTDTQYF
many	TRBV7-8	TRBJ2-7	TRBD1	TGTGCCAGCAGCGAGGGACAGGCGAGCGAGCAGTACTTC	CASSEGQASEQYF
-	TRBV9	TRBJ1-6	TRBD1	TGTGCCAGCAGCACCCGGGACAGGGGGCTTTATAATTCACCCCTCCACTTT	CASSTRDRGLYNSPLHF
many	TRBV7-3	TRBJ2-3	-	TGTGCCAGCAGCCTCCTCTACACAGATACGCAGTATTTT	CASSLLYTDTQYF
many	TRBV11-2	TRBJ2-7	TRBD1	TGTGCCAGCAGCTTTACGGACAGGGCCCGGGAGCAGTACTTC	CASSFTDRAREQYF
many	TRBV6-6	TRBJ2-7	-	TGTGCCAGCAGTTACAACGGAGGCCCCTACGAGCAGTACTTC	CASSYNGGPYEQYF
many	TRBV2	TRBJ1-2	-	TGTGCCAGCAGTGATTCAGGGGTTAGACGCGGCTACACCTTC	CASSDSGVRRGYTF
once	TRBV7-9	TRBJ1-6	TRBD1	TGTGCCAGCAGCACTTACGGGACAGCAAATTCACCCCTCCACTTT	CASSTYGTANSPLHF
-	TRBV7-9	TRBJ2-5	-	TGTGCCAGCAGCACGCGGGACTCCGGAGGGGAGACCCAGTACTTC	CASSTRDSGGETQYF
many	TRBV6-1	TRBJ1-5	-	TGTGCCAGCAGTGACCTCCCTCAGGGCTATCAGCCCCAGCATTTT	CASSDLPQGYQPQHF
many	TRBV24-1	TRBJ2-1	TRBD2	TGTGCCACAGCTACGGGACTAGCGGGAGTTGGCTCCTACAATGAGCAGTTCTTC	CATATGLAGVGSYNEQFF
few	TRBV2	TRBJ1-4	TRBD1	TGTGCCAGTACCGGGACAGGGGACGAAAAACTGTTTTTT	CASTGTGDEKLFF
many	TRBV2	TRBJ2-1	-	TGTGCCAGCAGGCTGGACTCCTTCAATGAGCAGTTCTTC	CASRLDSFNEQFF
many	TRBV24-1	TRBJ2-5	TRBD1	TGTGCCACCAGTGAATCTGACAGGGAACAAGAGACCCAGTACTTC	CATSESDREQETQYF
few	TRBV6-1	TRBJ1-6	-	TGTGCCAGCTTAGAGAGCTCCTATAATTCACCCCTCCACTTT	CASLESSYNSPLHF
-	TRBV7-9	TRBJ2-1	TRBD1	TGTGCCAGCAGCCCCGACAGGGGCGCTAGGGATGAGCAGTTCTTC	CASSPDRGARDEQFF
many	TRBV6-2/TRBV6-3	TRBJ1-2	-	TGTGCCAGCAGTTACACGACAGGAGTCTATGGCTACACCTTC	CASSYTTGVYGYTF
many	TRBV12-3/TRBV12-4	TRBJ2-3	-	TGTGCCAGCAGTTTAGCTGATACGCAGTATTTT	CASSLADTQYF
many	TRBV3-1	TRBJ2-2	-	TGTGCCAGCATCGATTCAGGTCTTCGCACCGGGGAGCTGTTTTTT	CASIDSGLRTGELFF
many	TRBV20-1	TRBJ2-5	-	TGCAGTGCCACCCGGAGGGGCCGAGAGACCCAGTACTTC	CSATRRGRETQYF
many	TRBV5-5	TRBJ1-4	-	TGTGCCAGCAGCCTCGACAGTGCAACTAATGAAAAACTGTTTTTT	CASSLDSATNEKLFF
many	TRBV2	TRBJ2-6	TRBD1	TGTGCCAGCAGATCACAGGGGGCTGGGGCCAACGTCCTGACTTTC	CASRSQGAGANVLTF
many	TRBV5-6	TRBJ1-2	-	TGTGCCAGCAGCTCCAGGGTTGCGGGGATATATGGCTACACCTTC	CASSSRVAGIYGYTF
-	TRBV19	TRBJ1-5	-	TGTGCCAGTAGTTCATGGGCTACCAATCAGCCCCAGCATTTT	CASSSWATNQPQHF
few	TRBV19	TRBJ1-5	TRBD1	TGTGCCACCCAGAGAGGACAGGGATCCACTCAGCCCCAGCATTTT	CATQRGQGSTQPQHF
-	TRBV6-4	TRBJ2-5	TRBD2	TGTGCCAGCAGTGACACACCTAGCGGGCAAGAGACCCAGTACTTC	CASSDTPSGQETQYF
many	TRBV7-8	TRBJ2-2	TRBD1	TGTGCCAGCAGTGGGGGGACAGGGTCGGTCACCGGGGAGCTGTTTTTT	CASSGGTGSVTGELFF
-	TRBV7-9	TRBJ2-1	-	TGTGCCAGCAGCTTAGCTCGACGATACAACAATGAGCAGTTCTTC	CASSLARRYNNEQFF
many	TRBV20-1	TRBJ1-2	-	TGCAGTGCTAGAGGCTCCGGAGTGAACTATGGCTACACCTTC	CSARGSGVNYGYTF
-	TRBV29-1	TRBJ2-3	-	TGCAGCTCCCGAGGTCCGGATACGCAGTATTTT	CSSRGPDTQYF
-	TRBV19	TRBJ1-1	TRBD1	TGTGCCAGTAGCGAAACAGGGGGCGGTTACACTGAAGCTTTCTTT	CASSETGGGYTEAFF
many	TRBV30	TRBJ2-7	-	TGTGCCTGGAGTAAGGCACGCAATGGGGTCGAGCAGTACTTC	CAWSKARNGVEQYF
-	TRBV3-1	TRBJ2-2	TRBD2	TGTGCCAGCAGCCACCCGGGACTAGCGGGGACCGGGGAGCTGTTTTTT	CASSHPGLAGTGELFF
-	TRBV27	TRBJ1-1	-	TGTGCCAGCAGTTCCCGGACCTTATCCACTGAAGCTTTCTTT	CASSSRTLSTEAFF
-	TRBV6-5	TRBJ1-2	TRBD1	TGTGCCAGCAGTTACGAACTTAAGGGGGCTTTTGGCTACACCTTC	CASSYELKGAFGYTF
-	TRBV7-2	TRBJ2-2	-	TGTGCCAGCAGCATGAACAGGGCAGGATCCGGGGAGCTGTTTTTT	CASSMNRAGSGELFF
many	TRBV6-9	TRBJ2-4	-	TGTGCCAGCAGTTTTTTAGGGATCAGAAGTATTACCAAAAACATTCAGTACTTC	CASSFLGIRSITKNIQYF
few	TRBV2	TRBJ2-2	-	TGTGCCAGCAGTGAAGGGCGGGCGGGTTCGAACACCGGGGAGCTGTTTTTT	CASSEGRAGSNTGELFF
-	TRBV4-1	TRBJ2-7	TRBD1	TGCGCCAGCAGCCAAGATATTCGGGACAGCATTACCTACGAGCAGTACTTC	CASSQDIRDSITYEQYF
many	TRBV10-3	TRBJ1-5	-	TGTGCCATCGCTCAGGGCGAGGGGGTCAATCAGCCCCAGCATTTT	CAIAQGEGVNQPQHF